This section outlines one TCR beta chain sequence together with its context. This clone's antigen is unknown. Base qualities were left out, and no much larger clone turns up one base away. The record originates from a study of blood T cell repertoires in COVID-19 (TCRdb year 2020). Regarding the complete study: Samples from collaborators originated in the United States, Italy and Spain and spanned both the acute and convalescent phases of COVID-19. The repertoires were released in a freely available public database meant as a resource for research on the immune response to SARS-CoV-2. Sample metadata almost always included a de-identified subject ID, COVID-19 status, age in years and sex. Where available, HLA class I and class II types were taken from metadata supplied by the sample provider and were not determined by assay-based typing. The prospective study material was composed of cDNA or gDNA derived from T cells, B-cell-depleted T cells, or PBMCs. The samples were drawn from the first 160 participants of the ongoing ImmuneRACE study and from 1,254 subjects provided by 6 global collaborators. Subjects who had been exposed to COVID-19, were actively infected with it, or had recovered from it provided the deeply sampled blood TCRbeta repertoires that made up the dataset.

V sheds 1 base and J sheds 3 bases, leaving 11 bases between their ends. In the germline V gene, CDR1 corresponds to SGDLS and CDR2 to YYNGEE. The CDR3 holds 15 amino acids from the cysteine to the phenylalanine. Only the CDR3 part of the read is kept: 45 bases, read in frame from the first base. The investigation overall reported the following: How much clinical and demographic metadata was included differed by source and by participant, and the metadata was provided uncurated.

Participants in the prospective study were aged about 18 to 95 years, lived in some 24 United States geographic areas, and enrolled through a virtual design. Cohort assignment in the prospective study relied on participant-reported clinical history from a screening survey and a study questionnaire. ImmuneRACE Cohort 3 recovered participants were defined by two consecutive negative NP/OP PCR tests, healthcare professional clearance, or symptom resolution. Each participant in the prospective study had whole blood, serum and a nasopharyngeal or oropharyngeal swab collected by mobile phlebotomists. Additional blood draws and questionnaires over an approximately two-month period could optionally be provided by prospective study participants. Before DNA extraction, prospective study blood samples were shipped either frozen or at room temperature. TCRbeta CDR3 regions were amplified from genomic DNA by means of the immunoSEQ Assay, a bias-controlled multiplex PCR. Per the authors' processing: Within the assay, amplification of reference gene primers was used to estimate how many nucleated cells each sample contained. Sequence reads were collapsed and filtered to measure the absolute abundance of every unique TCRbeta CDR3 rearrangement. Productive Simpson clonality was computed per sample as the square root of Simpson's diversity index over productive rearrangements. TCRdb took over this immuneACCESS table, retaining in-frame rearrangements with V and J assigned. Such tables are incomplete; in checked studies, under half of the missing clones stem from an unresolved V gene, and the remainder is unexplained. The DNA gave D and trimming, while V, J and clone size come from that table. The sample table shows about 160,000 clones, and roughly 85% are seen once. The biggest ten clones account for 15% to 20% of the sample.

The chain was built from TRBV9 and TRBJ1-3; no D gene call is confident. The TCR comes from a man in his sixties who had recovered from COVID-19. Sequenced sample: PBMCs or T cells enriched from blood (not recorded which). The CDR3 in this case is CASSVSAESGNTIYF. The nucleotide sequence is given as TGTGCCAGCAGCGTATCGGCGGAGAGTGGAAACACCATATATTTT.